A single sample gave rise to the 28 T cell receptor beta chains below, sequenced in a study of T-cell reconstitution after alpha-beta-depleted transplantation in children. No antigens are known for them. A TCRbeta library incorporating unique molecular identifiers was prepared. A single record per CDR3 protein comes from TCRdb applying MiXCR to the PCR reads. The table has about 300,000 distinct CDR3 sequences, almost 8% seen once. Study-wide findings and caveats: One year post-transplant, T-cell counts and diversity were largely derived from T cells produced anew.

This sample comprised peripheral blood, obtained 360 days after TCRalphabeta/CD19-depleted stem cell transplant. The receptors derive from a female patient aged 2-15 years who had a stem cell transplant for Fanconi anemia, so the T cells may come from the graft donor.

This clonotype was observed at least ten times. This rearrangement joins TRBV10-3 to TRBJ2-5; 12 nucleotides match TRBD2. Germline CDR1 ENHRY, CDR2 SYGVKD. This CDR3 contains 15 residues. Trimming took 4 bases from V and 4 from J; bases not matched to a gene: 4. CDR3 sequence (DNA): TGTGCCATCAGTGGGGGACTAGCGGGCCCAGAGACCCAGTACTTC. Encoded protein: CAISGGLAGPETQYF.

V and J are TRBV27 and TRBJ2-3, with D uncertain. Trimming took 2 bases from V and 8 from J, leaving 11 bases between them. CDR3 length: 13 amino acids. CDR1 is MNHEY and CDR2 is SMNVEV in the germline V gene (reference sequence). CDR3 amino acids: CASSLRPLATQYF. The CDR3 DNA follows: TGTGCCAGCAGTTTACGGCCCCTCGCTACGCAGTATTTT.

The count of this clonotype is one. The chain is built from TRBV7-8 and TRBJ2-7; D remains ambiguous. V was pared by 4 bases and J by 3 bases, with 7 bases between. Per germline, CDR1 SGHVS and CDR2 FQNEAQ. This CDR3 contains 12 residues. The DNA of the CDR3 is TGTGCCAGCAGCTCCGACGGCTACGAGCAGTACGTC. This codes for CASSSDGYEQYV.

This clonotype turned up a few times. The chain joins TRBV6-5 to TRBJ2-1, with TRBD2 matching over 8 bases. The CDR3 has 17 amino acids. J lost 5 bases, V lost 2 bases, and 11 bases had no gene match. The germline gives CDR1 MNHEY, CDR2 SVGAGI. CDR3 loop: CASSYRVGGAKNNEQFF. As DNA, the CDR3 is TGTGCCAGCAGTTACAGGGTCGGGGGGGCAAAAAACAATGAGCAGTTCTTC.

This clonotype came up many times. V and J are TRBV20-1 and TRBJ2-1, with D possibly matching TRBD1 (6 bases). Germline CDR1 DFQATT, CDR2 SNEGSKA (reference sequence). The CDR3 totals 13 residues. V lost 6 bases to trimming and J lost 2 bases, with 11 bases between them. CDR3 sequence reads: CSALRDTYNEQFF. The CDR3 DNA reads TGCAGTGCCCTCCGGGACACCTACAATGAGCAGTTCTTC.

Concerning this clonotype: Relative to the germline gene, one junction end is altered; a read error may explain this. The gene calls are TRBV5-6 and TRBJ2-3, with D maybe TRBD2 (6 bases). Germline V lookup: CDR1 SGHDT, CDR2 YYEEEE. This CDR3 comprises 13 residues. The CDR3 spells CASSLTSTDTQFF. DNA for the CDR3: TGTGCCAGCAGCCTCACTAGCACAGATACGCAGTTTTTT.

The chain uses TRBV10-3 and TRBJ1-2; D is perhaps TRBD1 (6 bases). This CDR3 is 14 amino acids long. Trimming cost V 7 bases and J 3 bases, with 15 bases left between them. Germline CDR1 and CDR2: ENHRY and SYGVKD. DNA of the CDR3: TGTGCCATCAACGGACAGTTGGGAGACTATGGCTACACCTTC. This gives the protein CAINGQLGDYGYTF.

This clonotype was detected ten times or more. CDR3 in DNA: TGTGCCAGCTCACGGGTCCAAGTGGATACGCAGTATTTT. Amino acids: CASSRVQVDTQYF. The chain is built from TRBV18 and TRBJ2-3, with D hard to call. Germline lookup yields CDR1 KGHSH and CDR2 LQKENI. The ends were cut back, 4 bases at V and 6 bases at J, with 11 bases in the middle. The CDR3 has 13 residues.

The chain joins TRBV3-1 to TRBJ1-1; D is unresolved. The germline V and J ends were trimmed by 0 bases and 2 bases, with 13 bases remaining between them. This CDR3 is 16 amino acids long. Germline V CDR1 and CDR2: LGHDT, YNNKEL (reference sequence). This chain's CDR3 is CASSQDRATGNTEAFF. The CDR3 DNA reads as TGTGCCAGCAGCCAAGATCGGGCAACGGGTAACACTGAAGCTTTCTTT. The full variable domain, in which reference TRBV3-1 and TRBJ1-1 provide the parts outside the CDR3, is DTAVSQTPKYLVTQMGNDKSIKCEQNLGHDTMYWYKQDSKKFLKIMFSYNNKELIINETVPNRFSPKSPDKAHLNLHINSLELGDSAVYFCASSQDRATGNTEAFFGQGTRLTVV.

CDR3 nucleotide sequence: TGTGCCAGCTTCGGGCCCGGGGAGCTGTTTTTT. Translated, it gives CASFGPGELFF. The chain links TRBV5-4 to TRBJ2-2; D ambiguous. Trimming left V 7 bases short and J 6 bases short, with 7 bases between. The CDR3 covers 11 residues. Germline loops: CDR1 SGHNT, CDR2 YYREEE (reference sequence).

The rearrangement links TRBV6-5 to TRBJ2-1; tentatively, D is TRBD2 (6 bases). The V gene's germline CDR1 is MNHEY and CDR2 SVGAGI. This CDR3 has 18 amino acids. V was trimmed by 0 bases and J by 8 bases, leaving 23 bases between them. Here the CDR3 reads CASSYSGVGREKRDEQFF. The CDR3 DNA reads as TGTGCCAGCAGTTACTCGGGTGTTGGACGGGAGAAACGGGATGAGCAGTTCTTC.

This clonotype was seen ten or more times. The gene calls are TRBV5-1 and TRBJ2-2, with 8 bases fitting TRBD2. The CDR3 has 14 amino acids. V was pared by 7 bases and J by 6 bases, with 8 bases of the junction left unmatched. Germline CDR1 SGHRS, CDR2 YFSETQ. The CDR3 sequence: CASEPSGGPGELFF. In DNA, the CDR3 is TGCGCCAGCGAGCCCTCGGGGGGGCCCGGGGAGCTGTTTTTT.

This clonotype was recorded many times. The V call is TRBV7-2, the J call TRBJ1-4; D ambiguous. Trimming took off 4 bases at V and 4 bases at J, with 10 bases between the two ends. Germline V gives CDR1 SGHTA, CDR2 FQGNSA. CDR3 length: 14 amino acids. The CDR3 is CASSSRGRNEKLFF. The CDR3 DNA reads as TGTGCCAGCAGCTCCCGGGGTCGTAATGAAAAACTGTTTTTT.

This clonotype was counted at least ten times. This chain uses TRBV6-5 with TRBJ2-3; 7 nucleotides match TRBD2. V lost 9 bases to trimming and J lost 3 bases; unmatched junction nucleotides: 3. CDR1 and CDR2 from the germline V gene are MNHEY and SVGAGI. The CDR3 is made up of 12 amino acids. The CDR3 here is CASREGTDTQYF. The CDR3 nucleotides read TGTGCCAGTAGGGAGGGGACAGATACGCAGTATTTT.

In this sample, this clonotype turned up many times. The genes are TRBV5-1 and TRBJ2-5, with 7 nucleotides matching TRBD2. The V and J ends lost 3 bases and 4 bases, in that order; junction bases with no gene match: 3. CDR1 is SGHRS, CDR2 YFSETQ, per germline. This CDR3 is 13 amino acids long. This CDR3 is CASSSWGGETQYF. The CDR3 coding sequence is TGCGCCAGCAGCTCCTGGGGGGGAGAGACCCAGTACTTC. Combining the CDR3 with reference TRBV5-1 and TRBJ2-5 gives the whole variable domain KAGVTQTPRYLIKTRGQQVTLSCSPISGHRSVSWYQQTPGQGLQFLFEYFSETQRNKGNFPGRFSGRQFSNSRSEMNVSTLELGDSALYLCASSSWGGETQYFGPGTRLLVL.

This clonotype was picked up many times. The gene calls are TRBV6-5 and TRBJ1-5; D remains ambiguous. The ends were cut back, 4 bases at V and 11 bases at J, with 18 bases in the middle. CDR1 is MNHEY, CDR2 SVGAGI, per germline. This CDR3 region has 14 residues. The CDR3 coding sequence is TGTGCCAGCAGTTCGTCTTCGGATTCGACTACCCAGCATTTT. Residues: CASSSSSDSTTQHF.

The chain is built from TRBV6-1 and TRBJ2-7; 8 bases agree with TRBD1. Germline V gene data show CDR1 as MNHNS and CDR2 as SASEGT. The CDR3 sequence is 14 residues long. V gave up 7 bases and J gave up 3 bases; unmatched junction bases: 8. CDR3 bases: TGTGCCAGCACTCCCCGGACAGGGATCTACGAGCAGTACGTC. Protein product: CASTPRTGIYEQYV.

This chain connects TRBV3-1 to TRBJ2-4; D may be TRBD1 or TRBD2 (6 bases each). The V and J ends lost 0 bases and 1 base respectively, with 16 bases between them. CDR1 is LGHDT, CDR2 YNNKEL, per germline (reference sequence). The CDR3 length is 18 residues. The CDR3 loop is CASSQDLGGEGAKNIQYF. The CDR3, as DNA: TGTGCCAGCAGCCAAGATTTGGGGGGCGAGGGGGCCAAAAACATTCAGTACTTC.

This clonotype turned up a few times. V is TRBV6-2 or TRBV6-3 and J is TRBJ2-1, with D perhaps matching TRBD1 (5 bases). This CDR3 spans 11 amino acids. The V end lost 6 bases, the J end lost 10 bases, and 10 bases lay between the germline ends. Germline assignment: CDR1 MNHEY and CDR2 SVGEGT. CDR3 in amino acids: CASSRRTEQFF. The CDR3 coding sequence is TGTGCCAGCAGCCGAAGGACAGAGCAGTTCTTC.

This clonotype was seen many times. The rearrangement uses TRBV20-1 and TRBJ2-2, with no clear D. The CDR3 contains 14 residues. The V end lost 3 bases, the J end lost 1 base, and 9 bases lay between the germline ends. Germline V gene lookup returns CDR1 DFQATT and CDR2 SNEGSKA (reference sequence). CDR3 region: CSARRQLNTGELFF. DNA for the CDR3: TGCAGTGCTAGGCGGCAGCTGAACACCGGGGAGCTGTTTTTT.

In this sample, this clonotype turned up a few times. The chain recombines TRBV6-2 or TRBV6-3 with TRBJ1-1, with unresolved D. This CDR3 comprises 14 residues. Trimming cost V 8 bases and J 3 bases, with 16 bases left between them. CDR1 and CDR2 (germline): MNHEY, SVGEGT. The CDR3 bases are TGTGCCAGCGGTGCCCACCGCCGGGACACTGAAGCTTTCTTT. It translates to CASGAHRRDTEAFF.

The chain has TRBV5-6 and TRBJ1-1; D gene uncertain. V shed 3 bases and J shed 4 bases, with 13 bases lying between them. Germline V gene lookup returns CDR1 SGHDT and CDR2 YYEEEE. This CDR3 spans 14 amino acids. The CDR3 DNA sequence: TGTGCCAGCAGCTACCGACCTAATCCCACTGAAGCTTTCTTT. Its translation is CASSYRPNPTEAFF.

In this sample, this clonotype turned up a few times. The J gene is TRBJ2-7, the V gene TRBV7-2; TRBD2 matches 11 bases. After removal of 8 bases from V and 2 bases from J, the junction contained 17 bases not matched to a gene. CDR3 length equals 18 residues. Germline CDR1 and CDR2: SGHTA and FQGNSA. CDR3 amino acids: CASQSPLAGVQSTYEQYF. CDR3 in DNA: TGTGCCAGCCAGTCCCCACTAGCGGGAGTTCAGTCGACCTACGAGCAGTACTTC.

This clonotype was seen at least ten times. The J gene is TRBJ2-1, the V gene TRBV9; 9 nucleotides agree with TRBD2. Germline V gene lookup returns CDR1 SGDLS and CDR2 YYNGEE. This CDR3 has 13 residues. V was clipped by 3 bases and J by 9 bases; unmatched bases: 4. The CDR3 DNA reads as TGTGCCAGCAGCGGAGGACTAGCGTTTGAGCAGTTCTTC. Residues: CASSGGLAFEQFF.

This clonotype occurred many times. The chain joins TRBV29-1 to TRBJ2-3; 14 bases map to TRBD2. The CDR3 is made up of 15 amino acids. J gave up 2 bases and V 7 bases, and 5 bases lay outside the gene matches. In germline, CDR1 is SQVTM, CDR2 ANQGSEA. The CDR3 DNA follows: TGCAGCGGGGGACTAGCGGGGGCCCACACAGATACGCAGTATTTT. Translated: CSGGLAGAHTDTQYF.

This clonotype was counted many times. The chain carries TRBV5-1 and TRBJ2-5; perhaps D is TRBD1 or TRBD2 (6 bases each). The germline V gene has CDR1 SGHRS and CDR2 YFSETQ. The CDR3 spans 15 residues. V was clipped by 7 bases and J by 4 bases, with 20 bases between them. The CDR3, as DNA: TGCGCCAGCGGTGAACTGCAGGGGCGGGGAGAGACCCAGTACTTC. It encodes CASGELQGRGETQYF.

In its sample, this clonotype was seen many times. The V and J genes are TRBV20-1 and TRBJ2-3; 10 nucleotides agree with TRBD2. The CDR3 extends over 15 amino acids. CDR1 and CDR2 from the germline V gene are DFQATT and SNEGSKA (reference sequence). J lost 2 bases, V lost 2 bases, and 4 bases had no gene match. The CDR3 loop is CSARRLAGVTDTQYF. Written as DNA, the CDR3 is TGCAGTGCTAGAAGACTAGCGGGCGTCACAGATACGCAGTATTTT.

This clonotype has just a few counts. The chain employs TRBV5-5 and TRBJ1-2, with a weak D call TRBD1 (5 bases). V dropped 5 bases and J dropped 3 bases, with 17 bases sitting between them. The length of the CDR3 is 15 residues. Germline CDR1 SGHKS, CDR2 YYEKEE (reference sequence). CDR3 coding DNA: TGTGCCAGCAGTTGGGGGAGTCCCTTATACTATGGCTACACCTTC. Its translation is CASSWGSPLYYGYTF.